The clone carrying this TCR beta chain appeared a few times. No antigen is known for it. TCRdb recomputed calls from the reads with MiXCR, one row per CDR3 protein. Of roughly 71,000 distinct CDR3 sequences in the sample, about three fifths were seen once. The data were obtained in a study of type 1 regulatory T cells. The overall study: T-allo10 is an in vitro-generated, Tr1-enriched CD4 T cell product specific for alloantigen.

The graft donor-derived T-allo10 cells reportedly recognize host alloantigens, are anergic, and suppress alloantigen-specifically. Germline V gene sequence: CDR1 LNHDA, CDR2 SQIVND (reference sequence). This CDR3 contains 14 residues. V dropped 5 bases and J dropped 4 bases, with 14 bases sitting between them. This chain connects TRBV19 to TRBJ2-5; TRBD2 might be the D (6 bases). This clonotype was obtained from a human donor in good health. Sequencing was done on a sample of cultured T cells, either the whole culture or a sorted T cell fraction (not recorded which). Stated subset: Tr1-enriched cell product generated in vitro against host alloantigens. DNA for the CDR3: TGTGCCAGTAGTCTATGGGGGACTGGAGAGACCCAGTACTTC. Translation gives CASSLWGTGETQYF. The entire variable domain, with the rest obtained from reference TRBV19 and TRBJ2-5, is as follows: DGGITQSPKYLFRKEGQNVTLSCEQNLNHDAMYWYRQDPGQGLRLIYYSQIVNDFQKGDIAEGYSVSREKKESFPLTVTSAQKNPTAFYLCASSLWGTGETQYFGPGTRLLVL.